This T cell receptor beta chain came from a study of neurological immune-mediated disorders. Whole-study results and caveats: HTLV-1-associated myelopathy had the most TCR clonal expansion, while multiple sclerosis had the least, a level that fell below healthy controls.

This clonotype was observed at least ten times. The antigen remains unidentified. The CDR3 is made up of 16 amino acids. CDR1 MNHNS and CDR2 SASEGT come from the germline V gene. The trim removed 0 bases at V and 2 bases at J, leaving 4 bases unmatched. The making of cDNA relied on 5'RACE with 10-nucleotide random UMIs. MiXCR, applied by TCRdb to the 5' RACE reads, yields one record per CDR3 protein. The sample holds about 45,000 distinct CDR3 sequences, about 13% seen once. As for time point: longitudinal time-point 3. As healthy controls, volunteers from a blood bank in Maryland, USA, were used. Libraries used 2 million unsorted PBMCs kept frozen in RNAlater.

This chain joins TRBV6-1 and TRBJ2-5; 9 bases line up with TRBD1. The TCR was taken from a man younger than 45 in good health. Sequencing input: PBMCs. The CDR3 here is CASSEAVGTGQETQYF. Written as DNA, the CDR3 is TGTGCCAGCAGTGAAGCGGTCGGGACAGGGCAAGAGACCCAGTACTTC.